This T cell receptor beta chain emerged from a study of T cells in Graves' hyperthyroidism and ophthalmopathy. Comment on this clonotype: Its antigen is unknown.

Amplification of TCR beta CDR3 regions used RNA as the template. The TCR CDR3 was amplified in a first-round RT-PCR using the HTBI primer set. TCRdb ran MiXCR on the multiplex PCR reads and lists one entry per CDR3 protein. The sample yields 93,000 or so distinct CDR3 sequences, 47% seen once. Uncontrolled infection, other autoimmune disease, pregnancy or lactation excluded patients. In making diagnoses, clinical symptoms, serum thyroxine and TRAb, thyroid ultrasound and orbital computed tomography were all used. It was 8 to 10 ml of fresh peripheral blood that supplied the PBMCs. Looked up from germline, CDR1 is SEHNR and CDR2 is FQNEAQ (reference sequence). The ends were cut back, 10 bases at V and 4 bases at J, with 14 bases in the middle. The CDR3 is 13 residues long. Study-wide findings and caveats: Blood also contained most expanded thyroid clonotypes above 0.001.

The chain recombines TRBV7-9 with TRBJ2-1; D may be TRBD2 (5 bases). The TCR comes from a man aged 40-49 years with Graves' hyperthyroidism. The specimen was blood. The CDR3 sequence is CANGLGGYNEQFF. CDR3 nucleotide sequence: TGTGCCAACGGCTTAGGAGGTTACAATGAGCAGTTCTTC. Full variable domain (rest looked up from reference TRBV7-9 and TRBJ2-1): DTGVSQNPRHKITKRGQNVTFRCDPISEHNRLYWYRQTLGQGPEFLTYFQNEAQLEKSRLLSDRFSAERPKGSFSTLEIQRTEQGDSAMYLCANGLGGYNEQFFGPGTRLTVL.